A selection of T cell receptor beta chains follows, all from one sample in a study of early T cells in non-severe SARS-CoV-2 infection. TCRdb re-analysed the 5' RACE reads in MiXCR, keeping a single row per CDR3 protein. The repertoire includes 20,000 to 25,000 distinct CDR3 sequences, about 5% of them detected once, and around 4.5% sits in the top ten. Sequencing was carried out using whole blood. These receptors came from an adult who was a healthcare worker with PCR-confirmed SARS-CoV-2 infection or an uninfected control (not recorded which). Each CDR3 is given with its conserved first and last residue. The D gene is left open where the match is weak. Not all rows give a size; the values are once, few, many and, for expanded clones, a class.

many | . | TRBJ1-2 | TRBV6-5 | CASSYGQRSYGYTF | TGTGCCAGCAGTTACGGACAGCGCTCCTATGGCTACACCTTC
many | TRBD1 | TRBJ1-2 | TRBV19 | CASSPAGTDGYTF | TGTGCCAGTAGTCCAGCCGGGACAGATGGCTACACCTTC
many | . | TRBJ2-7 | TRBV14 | CASSQGTGPYEQYF | TGTGCCAGCAGCCAAGGAACAGGGCCCTACGAGCAGTACTTC
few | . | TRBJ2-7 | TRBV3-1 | CASSQDVGRYEQYF | TGTGCCAGCAGCCAAGATGTCGGGCGCTACGAGCAGTACTTC
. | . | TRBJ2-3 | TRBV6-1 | CASSEAGPSTDTQYF | TGTGCCAGCAGTGAAGCAGGGCCCAGCACAGATACGCAGTATTTT
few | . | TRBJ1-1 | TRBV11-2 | CASSPRTTEAFF | TGTGCCAGCAGCCCCAGGACCACTGAAGCTTTCTTT
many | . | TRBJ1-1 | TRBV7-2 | CASRSGRSEAFF | TGTGCCAGCAGATCAGGGAGATCTGAAGCTTTCTTT
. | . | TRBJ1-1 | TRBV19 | CASSPTWNTEAFF | TGTGCCAGTAGCCCAACGTGGAACACTGAAGCTTTCTTT
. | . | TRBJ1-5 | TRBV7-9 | CASSQDTQVNQPQHF | TGTGCCAGCAGCCAGGACACCCAGGTCAATCAGCCCCAGCATTTT
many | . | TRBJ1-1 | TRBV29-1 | CSVPLGGTEAFF | TGCAGCGTGCCTTTGGGGGGAACCGAAGCTTTCTTT
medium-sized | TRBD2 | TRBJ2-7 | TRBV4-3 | CASSPNPGGVCLHEQYF | TGCGCCAGCAGCCCTAACCCCGGGGGGGTGTGTTTGCACGAGCAGTACTTC
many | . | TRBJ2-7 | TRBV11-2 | CASSWRWYEQYF | TGTGCCAGCAGCTGGAGATGGTACGAGCAGTACTTC
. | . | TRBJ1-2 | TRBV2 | CASTSTASSQGYTF | TGTGCCAGCACCTCGACAGCATCCTCCCAAGGCTACACCTTC
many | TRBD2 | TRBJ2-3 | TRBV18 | CASSPMTSGGTDTQYF | TGTGCCAGCTCACCAATGACTAGCGGGGGCACAGATACGCAGTATTTT
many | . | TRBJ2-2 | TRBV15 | CASVAGNYRQAPALNTGELFF | TGTGCCTCAGTTGCGGGAAATTACAGACAAGCCCCTGCTCTGAACACCGGGGAGCTGTTTTTT
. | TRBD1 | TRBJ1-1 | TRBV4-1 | CASSRGRQGLTEAFF | TGCGCCAGCAGCCGTGGGCGACAGGGGCTGACTGAAGCTTTCTTT
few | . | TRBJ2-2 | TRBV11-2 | CASSLDSPAVTGELFF | TGTGCCAGCAGCTTAGATAGCCCAGCGGTCACCGGGGAGCTGTTTTTT
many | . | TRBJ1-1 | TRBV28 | CASSSTGTGIEAFF | TGTGCCAGCAGTTCCACCGGGACGGGCATAGAAGCTTTCTTT